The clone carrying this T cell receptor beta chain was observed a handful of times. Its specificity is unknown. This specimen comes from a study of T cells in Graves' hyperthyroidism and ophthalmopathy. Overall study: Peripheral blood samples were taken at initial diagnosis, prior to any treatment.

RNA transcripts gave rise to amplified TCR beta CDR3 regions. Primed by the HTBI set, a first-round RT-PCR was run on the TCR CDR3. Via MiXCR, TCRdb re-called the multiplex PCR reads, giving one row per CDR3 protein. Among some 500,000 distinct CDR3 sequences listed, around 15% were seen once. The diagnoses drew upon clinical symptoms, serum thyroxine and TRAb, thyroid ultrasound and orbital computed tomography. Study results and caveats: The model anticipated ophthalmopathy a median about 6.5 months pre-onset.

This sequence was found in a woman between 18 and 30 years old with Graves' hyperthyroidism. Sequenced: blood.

Here the CDR3 DNA reads TGTGCCAGCAGCTCCGTCCGGGACAGACGTCAGGCAGATACGCAGTATTTT. It yields the protein CASSSVRDRRQADTQYF. The chain carries TRBV11-3 and TRBJ2-3, with 7 bases lining up with TRBD1. The germline V gene encodes CDR1 SGHNT and CDR2 YENEEA. Trimming cost V 4 bases and J 4 bases; bases outside gene matches: 14. The CDR3 runs 17 residues.